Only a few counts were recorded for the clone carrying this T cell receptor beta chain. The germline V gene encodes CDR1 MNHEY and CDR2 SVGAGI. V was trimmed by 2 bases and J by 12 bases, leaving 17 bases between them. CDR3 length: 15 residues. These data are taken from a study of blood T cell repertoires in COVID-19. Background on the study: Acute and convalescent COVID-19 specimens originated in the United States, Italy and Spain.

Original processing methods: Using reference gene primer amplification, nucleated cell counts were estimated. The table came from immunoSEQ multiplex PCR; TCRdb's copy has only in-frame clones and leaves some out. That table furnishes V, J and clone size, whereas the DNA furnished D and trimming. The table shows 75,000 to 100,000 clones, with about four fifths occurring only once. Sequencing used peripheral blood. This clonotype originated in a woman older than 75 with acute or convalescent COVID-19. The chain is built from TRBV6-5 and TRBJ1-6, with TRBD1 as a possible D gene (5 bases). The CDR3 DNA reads TGTGCCAGCAGTTACGTATCGGGGGGGGAAGGACCCCTCCACTTT. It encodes CASSYVSGGEGPLHF.